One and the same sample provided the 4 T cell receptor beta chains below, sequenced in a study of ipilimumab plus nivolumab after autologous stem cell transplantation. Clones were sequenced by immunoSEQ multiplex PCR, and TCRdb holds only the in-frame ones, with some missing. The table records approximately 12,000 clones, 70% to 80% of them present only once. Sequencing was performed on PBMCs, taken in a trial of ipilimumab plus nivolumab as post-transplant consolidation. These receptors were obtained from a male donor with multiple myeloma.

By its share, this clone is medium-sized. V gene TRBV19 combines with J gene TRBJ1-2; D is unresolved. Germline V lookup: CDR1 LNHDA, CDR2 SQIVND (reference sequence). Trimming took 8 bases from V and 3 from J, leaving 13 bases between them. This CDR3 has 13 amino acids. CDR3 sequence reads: CASGDDRYYGYTF. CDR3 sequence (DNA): TGTGCCAGTGGGGATGATCGATACTATGGCTACACCTTC. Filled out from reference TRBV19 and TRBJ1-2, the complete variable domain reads DGGITQSPKYLFRKEGQNVTLSCEQNLNHDAMYWYRQDPGQGLRLIYYSQIVNDFQKGDIAEGYSVSREKKESFPLTVTSAQKNPTAFYLCASGDDRYYGYTFGSGTRLTVV.

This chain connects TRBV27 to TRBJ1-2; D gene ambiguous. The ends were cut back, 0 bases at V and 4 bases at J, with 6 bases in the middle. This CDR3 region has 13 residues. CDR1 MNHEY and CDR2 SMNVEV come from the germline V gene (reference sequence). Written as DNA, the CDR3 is TGTGCCAGCAGTTTATCCGCAGTCTATGGCTACACCTTC. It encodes CASSLSAVYGYTF.

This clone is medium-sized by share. CDR3 in amino acids: CASGSTGTHNEQFF. CDR3 sequence (DNA): TGTGCCAGCGGATCGACAGGGACCCACAATGAGCAGTTCTTC. V is TRBV27 and J is TRBJ2-1; 7 bases are shared with TRBD1. This CDR3 has 14 residues. Germline V gene data show CDR1 as MNHEY and CDR2 as SMNVEV (reference sequence). V lost 8 bases to trimming and J lost 5 bases; unmatched junction nucleotides: 9.

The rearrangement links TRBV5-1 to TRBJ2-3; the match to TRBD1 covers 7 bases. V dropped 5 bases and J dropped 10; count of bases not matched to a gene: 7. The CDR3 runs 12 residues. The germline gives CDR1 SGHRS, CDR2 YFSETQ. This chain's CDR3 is CASSLPQGPQYF. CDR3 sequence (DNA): TGCGCCAGCAGTCTTCCACAGGGGCCGCAGTATTTT. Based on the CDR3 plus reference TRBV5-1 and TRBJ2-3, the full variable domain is KAGVTQTPRYLIKTRGQQVTLSCSPISGHRSVSWYQQTPGQGLQFLFEYFSETQRNKGNFPGRFSGRQFSNSRSEMNVSTLELGDSALYLCASSLPQGPQYFGPGTRLTVL.